One sample yielded the 21 T cell receptor beta chains listed below, sequenced in a study of cytomegalovirus exposure and HLA in healthy donors. Generated by immunoSEQ multiplex PCR, the TCRdb table keeps only in-frame clones and is missing some. The repertoire has some 200,000 clones, roughly 84% of them found once; the top ten carry 2.8%. The specimen was PBMCs. These receptor sequences come from a woman aged 18-29 years in good health and CMV-seropositive.

The rearrangement links TRBV13 to TRBJ2-7, with 8 bases fitting TRBD2. Germline V CDR1 and CDR2: PRHDT, FYEKMQ (reference sequence). The V and J ends lost 0 bases and 1 base, in that order; junction bases with no gene match: 2. CDR3 length equals 15 residues. Here the CDR3 DNA reads TGTGCCAGCAGCTTAGGACTAGCGGCTTCCTACGAGCAGTACTTC. Translating gives CASSLGLAASYEQYF.

This clone was seen more than once but under ten times. This rearrangement joins TRBV5-1 to TRBJ1-6; D remains unclear. V dropped 0 bases and J dropped 9 bases, with 7 bases sitting between them. Germline V gene sequence: CDR1 SGHRS, CDR2 YFSETQ. CDR3 length: 13 amino acids. The CDR3 spells CASSLELSSPLHF. CDR3 nucleotides: TGCGCCAGCAGCTTGGAGCTTTCTTCACCCCTCCACTTT.

The chain carries TRBV11-2 and TRBJ2-1; TRBD1 might be the D (5 bases). The CDR3 is 14 amino acids. Looked up from germline, CDR1 is SGHAT and CDR2 is FQNNGV. Trimming removed 6 bases from V and 4 bases from J, with 13 bases in between. The CDR3 sequence is CASSKLSGYNEQFF. As DNA, the CDR3 is TGTGCCAGCAGTAAGCTCTCAGGGTACAATGAGCAGTTCTTC.

The J gene is TRBJ2-1, the V gene TRBV11-2, with TRBD1 identical over 8 bases. This CDR3 has 12 amino acids. Germline CDR1 is SGHAT and CDR2 is FQNNGV. Trimming at V came to 1 base and at J to 14 bases, leaving 4 bases not matched to a gene. CDR3 protein: CASSLADRVKFF. As DNA, the CDR3 is TGTGCCAGCAGCTTAGCGGACAGGGTAAAGTTCTTC.

The CDR3 loop reads CASSVPGTGIYEQYF. Here the CDR3 DNA reads TGTGCCAGCAGCGTGCCCGGGACAGGAATCTACGAGCAGTACTTC. The rearrangement joins TRBV7-9 to TRBJ2-7, with 8 bases that match TRBD1. The ends lost 5 bases at V and 3 bases at J; junction bases unmatched: 9. Germline V gene sequence: CDR1 SEHNR, CDR2 FQNEAQ (reference sequence). The CDR3 extends over 15 amino acids. Looking up the rest from reference TRBV7-9 and TRBJ2-7 gives the full variable domain: DTGVSQNPRHKITKRGQNVTFRCDPISEHNRLYWYRQTLGQGPEFLTYFQNEAQLEKSRLLSDRFSAERPKGSFSTLEIQRTEQGDSAMYLCASSVPGTGIYEQYFGPGTRLTVT.

This rearrangement joins TRBV20-1 to TRBJ2-3; no firm D call. The V end was cut by 4 bases, the J end by 5 bases, with 7 bases between. Germline assignment: CDR1 DFQATT and CDR2 SNEGSKA (reference sequence). This CDR3 is built from 11 residues. The CDR3: CSANSIDTQYF. The CDR3 nucleotides are TGCAGTGCTAACTCTATAGATACGCAGTATTTT.

In DNA, the CDR3 is TGTGCCAGCAGCGTAGGACAGGGCAGGGGCAATGAGCAGTTCTTC. It translates to CASSVGQGRGNEQFF. The V call is TRBV9, the J call TRBJ2-1, with TRBD1 matching 7 bases. Trimming removed 0 bases from V and 6 bases from J; junction bases left unmatched: 6. Germline assignment: CDR1 SGDLS and CDR2 YYNGEE. This CDR3 comprises 15 residues.

V is TRBV5-1 and J is TRBJ2-2; 7 bases line up with TRBD1. CDR1 is SGHRS, CDR2 YFSETQ, per germline. The CDR3 runs to 16 residues. V was clipped by 4 bases and J by 4 bases; unmatched bases: 10. CDR3: CASSLRDRTFTGELFF. DNA of the CDR3: TGCGCCAGCAGCCTCCGGGACAGAACTTTCACCGGGGAGCTGTTTTTT.

The gene calls are TRBV4-2 and TRBJ2-2, with no clear D. Germline V gene sequence: CDR1 LGHNA, CDR2 YNFKEQ. Trimming left V 3 bases short and J 9 bases short, with 8 bases between. The CDR3 loop spans 12 amino acids. CDR3 DNA sequence: TGTGCCAGCAGCCATAGTTTCCGGGAGCTGTTTTTT. Amino acid sequence: CASSHSFRELFF.

The chain is built from TRBV5-4 and TRBJ1-1; possibly TRBD1 for D (5 bases). Between the trimmed V and J ends, which lost 0 bases and 3 bases, there was a span of 12 bases. The CDR3 loop spans 15 amino acids. Germline V CDR1 and CDR2: SGHNT, YYREEE (reference sequence). This chain's CDR3 is CASSLGGFGDTEAFF. In nucleotides, the CDR3 is TGTGCCAGCAGCTTGGGGGGCTTTGGGGACACTGAAGCTTTCTTT.

The genes are TRBV7-6 and TRBJ1-3; the D gene is possibly TRBD1 (6 bases). Germline-derived CDR1 and CDR2 are SGHVS and FNYEAQ. V lost 1 base and J 2 bases, leaving 21 bases between the germline ends. The CDR3 length is 19 residues. CDR3 amino acids: CASSLVSQPGDRPGNTIYF. CDR3 nucleotides: TGTGCCAGCAGCTTAGTAAGCCAGCCAGGGGACCGCCCTGGAAACACCATATATTTT.

The rearrangement uses TRBV6-1 and TRBJ2-5; the D gene is possibly TRBD2 (6 bases). V dropped 4 bases and J dropped 3 bases, with 12 bases sitting between them. The CDR3 runs to 14 residues. In germline, CDR1 is MNHNS, CDR2 SASEGT. This CDR3 reads CASSAIGGEETQYF. The CDR3 coding sequence is TGTGCCAGCAGTGCTATAGGCGGGGAAGAGACCCAGTACTTC.

The chain couples TRBV27 to TRBJ2-1; 11 nucleotides align to TRBD2. Per the germline V gene, CDR1 is MNHEY and CDR2 is SMNVEV (reference sequence). The CDR3 totals 16 residues. V dropped 2 bases and J dropped 5; count of bases not matched to a gene: 5. The CDR3 coding sequence is TGTGCCAGCAGTTTAGGATCTAGCGGGGGGCACAATGAGCAGTTCTTC. It is translated as CASSLGSSGGHNEQFF.

Concerning this clone: Other DNA sequences from this sample encode an identical CDR3 as well. This chain links TRBV20-1 with TRBJ2-5; D gene ambiguous. Germline assignment: CDR1 DFQATT and CDR2 SNEGSKA (reference sequence). The CDR3 consists of 10 residues. With 6 bases removed from V and 5 bases from J, the gap between germline ends came to 7 bases. The CDR3 bases are TGCAGTGCATCCGGGGAGACCCAGTACTTC. Amino acids: CSASGETQYF.

The chain is built from TRBV7-3 and TRBJ2-3; tentative D call: TRBD2 (6 bases). The germline V gene encodes CDR1 SGHTA and CDR2 FQGTGA. Trimming left V 2 bases short and J 3 bases short, with 6 bases between. The CDR3 consists of 13 residues. The CDR3 spells CASSLGGTDTQYF. CDR3 nucleotide sequence: TGTGCCAGCAGCTTAGGAGGGACAGATACGCAGTATTTT. Complete variable domain (other parts from reference TRBV7-3 and TRBJ2-3): GAGVSQTPSNKVTEKGKYVELRCDPISGHTALYWYRQSLGQGPEFLIYFQGTGAADDSGLPNDRFFAVRPEGSVSTLKIQRTERGDSAVYLCASSLGGTDTQYFGPGTRLTVL.

The genes are TRBV10-3 and TRBJ1-5; D remains unclear. Trimming pared 6 bases from V and 9 bases from J, leaving 15 bases between. CDR1 is ENHRY, CDR2 SYGVKD, per germline. The CDR3 has 13 residues. The CDR3 region has the DNA TGTGCCATCAGCCCCGAAGTGGGAGGGCCCCAGCATTTT. Protein product: CAISPEVGGPQHF.

This chain joins TRBV5-6 and TRBJ2-5, with a possible D match to TRBD2 (6 bases). The germline V gene has CDR1 SGHDT and CDR2 YYEEEE. The CDR3 loop spans 17 amino acids. The ends were cut back, 1 base at V and 2 bases at J, with 18 bases in the middle. CDR3 protein: CASSLNGGLTKQETQYF. DNA of the CDR3: TGTGCCAGCAGCTTGAACGGGGGACTTACGAAACAAGAGACCCAGTACTTC.

This chain joins TRBV10-3 and TRBJ2-2; 9 bases are a match to TRBD1. The CDR3 covers 16 residues. The J segment lost 1 base and the V segment lost 5 bases, leaving 5 bases of the junction unmatched. Germline loops: CDR1 ENHRY, CDR2 SYGVKD. CDR3 sequence: CAISTTGGRNTGELFF. As DNA, the CDR3 is TGTGCCATCAGTACGACAGGGGGACGGAACACCGGGGAGCTGTTTTTT.

J is TRBJ1-2 and V is TRBV25-1; D is possibly TRBD1 (6 bases). This CDR3 is built from 16 residues. V was clipped by 4 bases and J by 2 bases, with 17 bases between them. CDR1 MGHDK and CDR2 SYGVNS come from the germline V gene. The CDR3 DNA sequence: TGTGCCAGCAGTGGTCCCAGGGGAGACATGAACTATGGCTACACCTTC. It encodes CASSGPRGDMNYGYTF.

The chain joins TRBV2 to TRBJ1-1; D is perhaps TRBD1 (6 bases). CDR1 is SNHLY, CDR2 FYNNEI, per germline. Trimming pared 10 bases from V and 5 bases from J, leaving 17 bases between. This CDR3 contains 13 residues. The CDR3 nucleotides are TGTGCCATCCGGTCGGGGGGCCGGACTGAAGCTTTCTTT. Protein sequence: CAIRSGGRTEAFF.

This clone has only one observation. The genes are TRBV6-1 and TRBJ2-2, with a weak D call TRBD2 (6 bases). V was cut by 8 bases and J by 3 bases, with 16 bases left in between. This CDR3 has 15 residues. The germline V gene encodes CDR1 MNHNS and CDR2 SASEGT. The CDR3 DNA sequence: TGTGCCAGCGCCTGGGGGGTAAGCGACACCGGGGAGCTGTTTTTT. Residues: CASAWGVSDTGELFF.